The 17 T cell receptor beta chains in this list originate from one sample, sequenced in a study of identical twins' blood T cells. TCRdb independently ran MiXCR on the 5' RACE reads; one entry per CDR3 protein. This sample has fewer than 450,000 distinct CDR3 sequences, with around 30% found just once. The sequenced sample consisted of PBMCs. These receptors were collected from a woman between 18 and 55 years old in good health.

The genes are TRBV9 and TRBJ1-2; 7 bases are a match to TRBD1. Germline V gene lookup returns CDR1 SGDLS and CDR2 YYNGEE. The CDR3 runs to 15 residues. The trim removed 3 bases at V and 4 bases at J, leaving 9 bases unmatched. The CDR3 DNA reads TGTGCCAGCAGCGCGCGGGACAGTCGGGGCTATGGCTACACCTTC. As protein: CASSARDSRGYGYTF.

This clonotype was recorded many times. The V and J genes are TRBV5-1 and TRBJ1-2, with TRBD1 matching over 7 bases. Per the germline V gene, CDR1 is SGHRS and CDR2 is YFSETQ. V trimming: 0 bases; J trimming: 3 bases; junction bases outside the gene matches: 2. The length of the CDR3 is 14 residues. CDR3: CASSLVGTDYGYTF. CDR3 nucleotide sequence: TGCGCCAGCAGCTTGGTTGGGACAGACTATGGCTACACCTTC. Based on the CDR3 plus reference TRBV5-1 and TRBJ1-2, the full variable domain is KAGVTQTPRYLIKTRGQQVTLSCSPISGHRSVSWYQQTPGQGLQFLFEYFSETQRNKGNFPGRFSGRQFSNSRSEMNVSTLELGDSALYLCASSLVGTDYGYTFGSGTRLTVV.

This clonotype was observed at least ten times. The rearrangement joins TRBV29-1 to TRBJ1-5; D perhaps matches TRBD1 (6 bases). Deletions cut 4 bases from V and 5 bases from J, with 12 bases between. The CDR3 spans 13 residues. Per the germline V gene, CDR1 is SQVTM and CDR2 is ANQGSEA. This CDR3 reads CSVATGRYQPQHF. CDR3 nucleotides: TGCAGCGTTGCTACAGGGAGATATCAGCCCCAGCATTTT.

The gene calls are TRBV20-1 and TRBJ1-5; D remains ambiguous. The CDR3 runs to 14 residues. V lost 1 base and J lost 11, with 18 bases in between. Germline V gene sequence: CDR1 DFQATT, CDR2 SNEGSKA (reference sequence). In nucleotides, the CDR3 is TGCAGTGCTAGAGTTTGGGGAGGAGGAAGGGCCCAGCATTTT. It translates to CSARVWGGGRAQHF.

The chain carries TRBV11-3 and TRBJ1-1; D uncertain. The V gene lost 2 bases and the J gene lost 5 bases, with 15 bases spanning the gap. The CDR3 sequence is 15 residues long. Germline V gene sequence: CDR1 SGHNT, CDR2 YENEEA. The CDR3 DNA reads TGTGCCAGCAGCTTATTCAGTGGGCTGATGACTGAAGCTTTCTTT. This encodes CASSLFSGLMTEAFF.

The CDR3 nucleotides are TGCAGTGCTAGGATCGGTAGCCAAGAGACCCAGTACTTC. Translating gives CSARIGSQETQYF. The V and J genes are TRBV20-1 and TRBJ2-5; the D is unclear. Trimming took 3 bases from V and 1 from J, leaving 9 bases between them. In germline, CDR1 is DFQATT, CDR2 SNEGSKA (reference sequence). This CDR3 contains 13 residues.

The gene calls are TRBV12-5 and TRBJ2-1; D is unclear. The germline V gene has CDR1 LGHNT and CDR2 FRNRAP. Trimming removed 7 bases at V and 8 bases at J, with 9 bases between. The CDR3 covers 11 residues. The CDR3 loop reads CASAFSDEQFF. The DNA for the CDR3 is TGTGCTAGTGCGTTTTCCGATGAGCAGTTCTTC.

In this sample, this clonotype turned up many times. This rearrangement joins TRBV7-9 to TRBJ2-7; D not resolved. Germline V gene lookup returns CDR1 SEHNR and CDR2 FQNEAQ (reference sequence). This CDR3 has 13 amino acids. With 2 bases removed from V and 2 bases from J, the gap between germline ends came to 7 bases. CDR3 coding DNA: TGTGCCAGCAGCTTAAGTAATCCCTACGAGCAGTACTTC. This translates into CASSLSNPYEQYF.

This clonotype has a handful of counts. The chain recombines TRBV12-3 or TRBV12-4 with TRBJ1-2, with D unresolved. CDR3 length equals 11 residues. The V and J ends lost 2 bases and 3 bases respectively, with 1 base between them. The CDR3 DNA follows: TGTGCCAGCAGTTTATACTATGGCTACACCTTC. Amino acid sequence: CASSLYYGYTF.

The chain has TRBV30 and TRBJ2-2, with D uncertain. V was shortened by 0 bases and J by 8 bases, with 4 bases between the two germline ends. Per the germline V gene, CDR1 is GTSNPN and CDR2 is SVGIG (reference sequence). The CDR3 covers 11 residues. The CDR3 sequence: CAWSVYGELFF. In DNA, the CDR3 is TGTGCCTGGAGTGTTTATGGGGAGCTGTTTTTT.

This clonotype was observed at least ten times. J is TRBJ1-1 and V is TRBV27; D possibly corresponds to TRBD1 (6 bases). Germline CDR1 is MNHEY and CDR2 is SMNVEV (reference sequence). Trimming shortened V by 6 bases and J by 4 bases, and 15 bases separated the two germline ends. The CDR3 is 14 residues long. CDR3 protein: CASSFLQGGTEAFF. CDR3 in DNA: TGTGCCAGCAGCTTTTTACAGGGCGGCACTGAAGCTTTCTTT.

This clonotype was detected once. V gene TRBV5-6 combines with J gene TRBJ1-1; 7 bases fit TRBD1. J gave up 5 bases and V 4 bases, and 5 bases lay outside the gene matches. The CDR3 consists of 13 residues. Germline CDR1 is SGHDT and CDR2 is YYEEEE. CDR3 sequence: CASSHDRDTEAFF. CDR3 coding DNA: TGTGCCAGCAGCCATGACAGGGATACTGAAGCTTTCTTT.

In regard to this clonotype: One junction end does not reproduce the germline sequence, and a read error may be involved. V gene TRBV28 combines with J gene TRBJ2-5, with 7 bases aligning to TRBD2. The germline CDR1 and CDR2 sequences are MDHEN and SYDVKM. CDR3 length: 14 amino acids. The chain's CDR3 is CVSSLYAGVETQYF. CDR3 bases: TGTGTCAGCAGTTTGTACGCGGGGGTAGAGACCCAGTACTTC.

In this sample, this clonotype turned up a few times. CDR3 protein: CASSQMDRGTDTQYF. DNA for the CDR3: TGCGCCAGCAGCCAAATGGACAGAGGCACAGATACGCAGTATTTT. J is TRBJ2-3 and V is TRBV4-3; tentative D call: TRBD1 (6 bases). The CDR3 has 15 amino acids. Trimming removed 2 bases at V and 1 base at J, with 10 bases between. Germline CDR1 reads LGHNA; CDR2 reads YSLEER.

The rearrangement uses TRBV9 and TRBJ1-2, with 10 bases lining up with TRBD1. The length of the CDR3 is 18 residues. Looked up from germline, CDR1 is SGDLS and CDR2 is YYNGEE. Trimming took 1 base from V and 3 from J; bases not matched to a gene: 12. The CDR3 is CASSVTRDRGSHDYGYTF. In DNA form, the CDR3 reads TGTGCCAGCAGCGTAACCCGGGACAGGGGCTCCCACGACTATGGCTACACCTTC.

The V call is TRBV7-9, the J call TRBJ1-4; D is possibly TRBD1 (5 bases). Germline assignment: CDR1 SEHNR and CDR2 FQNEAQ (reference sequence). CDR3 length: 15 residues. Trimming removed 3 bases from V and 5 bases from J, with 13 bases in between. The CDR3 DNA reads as TGTGCCAGCAGCTTGGGCGGGGCCGAGAATGAAAAACTGTTTTTT. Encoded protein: CASSLGGAENEKLFF.

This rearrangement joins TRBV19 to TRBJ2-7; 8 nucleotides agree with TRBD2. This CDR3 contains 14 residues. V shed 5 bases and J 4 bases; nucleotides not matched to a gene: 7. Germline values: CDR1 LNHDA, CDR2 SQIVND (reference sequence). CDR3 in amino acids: CASSASGSTYEQYF. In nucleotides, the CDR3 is TGTGCCAGTAGTGCCAGCGGGAGTACGTACGAGCAGTACTTC.